The present entry profiles one T cell receptor (beta chain) with its context. The antigen remains unidentified. TCRdb re-derived calls from the reads in MiXCR, one entry per CDR3 protein. The sample has 900,000 to 950,000 distinct CDR3 sequences; 25% to 40% are singletons. This sample is part of a study of T cell repertoires in cytomegalovirus infection. Points from the study as a whole: HLA-C-restricted TCR beta clonotypes specific for CMV led the ex vivo response.

The V segment lost 4 bases and the J segment 0 bases; nucleotides outside the gene matches: 5. The CDR3 length is 15 residues. Germline V gene sequence: CDR1 MGHRA, CDR2 YSYEKL. The chain employs TRBV4-1 and TRBJ2-7; 8 nucleotides match TRBD2. The clonotype comes from a human donor in good health (CMV status not recorded). Some clones in this sample may be carry-over from other donors' samples. The sample here was cultured CD8+ T cells from PBMCs, taken from culture after CMV antigen stimulation. In nucleotides, the CDR3 is TGCGCCAGCAGCCTTCAGCGGGGGTCCTCCTACGAGCAGTACTTC. The encoded protein is CASSLQRGSSYEQYF.